This T cell receptor (beta chain) was captured by sequencing in a study of cytomegalovirus exposure and HLA in healthy donors (dated by TCRdb to about 2017). Background for the entire study: A later analysis indicated that the roughly 120 validation repertoires were generated on the platform also employed for the approximately 700 repertoires of the first cohort. In addition to the first cohort of 666 subjects, a separate validation cohort of over 90 different subjects was used. The aim of the study was to test whether cataloging public T cell receptors could identify signatures of past pathogen exposure. High-throughput TCR immunosequencing, statistical association of individual TCRs with disease status, and machine learning were combined to predict cytomegalovirus infection status.

Points the paper makes about the study in general: Most TCR sequences were seen in very few donors, while some public TCRs were found in many individuals. The validation cohort had no HLA typing available for a later analysis, so co-occurrence within that cohort was assessed over all 120 repertoires. Of the cluster scores, about 94% were above 0 in a later analysis, which found that TCRs clustered in the first cohort also tended to co-occur in the 120 or so validation repertoires. According to the authors, the approach could potentially be generalized to other disease states and immunological phenotypes. In the study, approximately 160 TCR beta chains were listed as associated with cytomegalovirus. The classifier was reported to diagnose cytomegalovirus status with high specificity and sensitivity in both the original cohort and the validation cohort. A few of the identified cytomegalovirus-associated TCR beta chains were confirmed in vitro to be specific for cytomegalovirus antigens.

The germline V gene specifies SGHAT as CDR1 and FQNNGV as CDR2. The CDR3 runs 16 residues from the cysteine to the phenylalanine. The sequence is cut down to CDR3 DNA, 48 bases in frame from base 1. V is cut back by 1 base and J by 3 bases, with 6 bases in the junction unmatched. A note on this clone: There is no known antigen for this receptor. The record has no base qualities; no much larger clone is one base away.

The library relied on the immunoSEQ multiplex PCR assay. From the authors' description of their analysis: A statistical classification framework was built for diagnosing cytomegalovirus status from the catalog of TCR beta chain sequences. TCRdb carries this immuneACCESS record with in-frame sequences only. Its versions omit some clonotypes, under half of them owing to an unresolved V gene in the studies checked, with the rest unexplained. V, J and clone size are taken as reported in that table, and D and trimming were inferred from the DNA itself. This sample holds about 150,000 clones; 65% to 90% were observed only once. About 22% of the sample goes to the ten largest clones. Donors formed part of the validation cohort, which comprised approximately 130 subjects and was distinct from the first cohort of several hundred subjects.

This TCR was sampled from a man between 18 and 29 years old in good health and CMV-seropositive. Recombination linked TRBV11-2 to TRBJ2-1, and TRBD2 aligns with 7 junction nucleotides. Sequencing was performed on PBMCs. CDR3 region: CASSLGGGPNYNEQFF. The sequenced DNA is TGTGCCAGCAGCTTAGGGGGAGGGCCTAACTACAATGAGCAGTTCTTC.